A selection of T cell receptor beta chains follows, all from one sample in a study of cytomegalovirus exposure and HLA in healthy donors. Generated by immunoSEQ multiplex PCR, the TCRdb table keeps only in-frame clones and is missing some. This repertoire comprises tens of thousands of clones; its ten largest clones make up 9% to 15%. Sequencing used PBMCs. Source of these receptors: a woman aged 55-69 years in good health and CMV-seropositive. Both conserved end residues are part of each CDR3.

TRBJ1-3,18,TRBV5-4,CASSPGSRVEHTGNTIYF
TRBJ1-5,14,TRBV7-8,CASSLETGSQPQHF
TRBJ2-2,14,TRBV7-7,CASSRTGGSGELFF
TRBJ1-6,16,TRBV10-1,CASSESSTGLHSPLHF
TRBJ1-1,15,TRBV6-6,CASSTRTGFPTEAFF
TRBJ1-1,12,TRBV10-3,CAIASGGTEAFF
TRBJ1-1,13,TRBV14,CASSKNPGHGAFF
TRBJ2-3,20,TRBV14,CASSHLNSGTSGTRQGTQYF
TRBJ2-7,13,TRBV18,CASSPDRVREQYF
-,16,TRBV11-3,CASSSPPGRADYEQYF
TRBJ1-2,16,TRBV5-1,CASSLDGTGMDYGYTF
TRBJ1-1,12,TRBV11-2,CASSFSETEAFF
TRBJ2-7,14,TRBV7-9,CASRAGDRGQEQYF
TRBJ1-4,14,TRBV4-1,CASSQYQVAEKLFF
TRBJ2-2,13,TRBV5-4,CASSLTAGGELFF
TRBJ2-1,12,TRBV6-6,CASSYTGNEQFF
TRBJ1-3,15,TRBV28,CASSRTGYLGNTIYF
TRBJ2-7,13,TRBV28,CASSSLNSYEQYF
TRBJ1-1,11,TRBV5-1,CARSSSTEAFF
TRBJ2-2,13,TRBV18,CAAGTPDTGELFF